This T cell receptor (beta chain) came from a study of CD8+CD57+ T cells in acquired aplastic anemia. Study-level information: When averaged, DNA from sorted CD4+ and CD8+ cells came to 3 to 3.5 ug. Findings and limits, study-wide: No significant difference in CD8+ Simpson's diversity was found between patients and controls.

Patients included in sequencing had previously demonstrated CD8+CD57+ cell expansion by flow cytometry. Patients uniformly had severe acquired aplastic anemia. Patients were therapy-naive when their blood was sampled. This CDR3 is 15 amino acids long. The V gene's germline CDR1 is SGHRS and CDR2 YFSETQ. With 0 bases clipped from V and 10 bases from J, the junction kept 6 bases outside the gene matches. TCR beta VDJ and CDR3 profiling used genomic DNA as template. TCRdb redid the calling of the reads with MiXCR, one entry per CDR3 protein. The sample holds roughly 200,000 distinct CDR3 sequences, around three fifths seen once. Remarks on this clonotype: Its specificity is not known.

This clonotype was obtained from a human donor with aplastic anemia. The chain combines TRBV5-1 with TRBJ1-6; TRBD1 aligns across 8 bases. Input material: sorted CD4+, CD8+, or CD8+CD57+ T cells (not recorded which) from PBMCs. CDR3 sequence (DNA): TGCGCCAGCAGCTTGGAAGGACAGGGCGTCTCACCCCTCCACTTT. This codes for CASSLEGQGVSPLHF.